Listed below are T cell receptor beta chains from one sample, sequenced in a study of T cells in Graves' hyperthyroidism and ophthalmopathy. TCRdb used MiXCR to reprocess the multiplex PCR reads, holding one entry per CDR3 protein. The table records roughly 500,000 distinct CDR3 sequences, roughly 50% of them present only once. Sequenced material: peripheral blood or thyroid tissue (not recorded which). These receptors all come from an adult woman with Graves' disease, either hyperthyroidism or ophthalmopathy (not recorded which). Both conserved end residues are trimmed from each CDR3.

v_gene	j_gene	CDR3aa
TRBV6-5	TRBJ2-1	ASSLGTSGRGEQF
TRBV7-8	TRBJ1-6	ASSFTGGISPLH
TRBV4-1	TRBJ2-5	ASSQGARETQY
TRBV15	TRBJ1-5	ATSRIRQGGQPQH
TRBV12-3/TRBV12-4	TRBJ2-2	ASGQRHTGELF
TRBV29-1	TRBJ2-7	SVAWDGRYEQY
TRBV9	TRBJ1-2	ASRSGPRGYT
TRBV19	TRBJ2-6	ASSSRGTARVNVLT
TRBV27	TRBJ1-1	ASSFGGKATTEAF
TRBV12-3/TRBV12-4	TRBJ2-2	ASRAVSTGELF
TRBV15	TRBJ2-7	ATSRETSSRQY
TRBV20-1	TRBJ2-5	SAARTGYQETQY
TRBV4-1	TRBJ2-6	ASSQDGASGANVLT
TRBV25-1	TRBJ1-1	ASTGSGSNTEAF
TRBV7-8	TRBJ2-6	ASSRTGQGSYGANVLT
TRBV6-6	TRBJ2-5	AISGGLNQPQY
TRBV20-1	TRBJ1-2	SAAAGYGYT
TRBV9	TRBJ1-1	ASSARSGTNFAEAF
TRBV4-1	TRBJ1-6	ASSRGAYSPLH
TRBV6-6	TRBJ1-5	ASSYGDSNQPQH
TRBV11-1	TRBJ2-7	ASRSQWSSYEQY
TRBV19	TRBJ2-5	ASRRGFQETQY
TRBV7-9	TRBJ2-6	ASSPRGNTGDGASVLT
TRBV7-6	TRBJ2-7	ASSSTGGGSAYEQY
TRBV29-1	TRBJ1-2	SVEGPPKGGYT
TRBV19	TRBJ1-6	ASRKILGGPSPLH
TRBV19	TRBJ2-5	ASGEQGRETQY
TRBV10-3	TRBJ2-2	AIREGLTGELF
TRBV10-3	TRBJ1-3	ATRGGALY
TRBV9	TRBJ1-6	ASSPTPQGVPLH
TRBV5-1	TRBJ1-1	ASSFGGLRVNTEAF
TRBV10-3	TRBJ1-2	AIGDRGSNYGYT
TRBV15	TRBJ2-5	ATSNGRRKTQY
TRBV29-1	TRBJ2-5	SVGDRGGTETQY
TRBV10-3	TRBJ2-5	AISESGTSGSKETQY
TRBV20-1	TRBJ1-1	SARPPAWTGGMNTEAF
TRBV20-1	TRBJ2-7	STRGTVSSYEQY
TRBV5-1	TRBJ2-5	ASSLGQGEAQY
TRBV2	TRBJ1-5	ASSFKGVGNQPQH
TRBV9	TRBJ1-2	ASSGGGQGYT
TRBV29-1	TRBJ2-5	SAYWGSHETQY
TRBV29-1	TRBJ2-2	SFPIRGTGELF
TRBV10-3	TRBJ1-1	AISGDRGRSDTEAF
TRBV11-2	TRBJ1-4	ASSLSGRGTANEKLF
TRBV12-3/TRBV12-4	TRBJ1-5	ASSLVSRYQPQH
TRBV10-3	TRBJ2-5	AIRGQRGSQETQY
TRBV15	TRBJ1-6	ATSSGVTGRGSPLH